This T cell receptor beta chain was captured by sequencing in a study of shared clonotypes between healthy human individuals. This CDR3 region has 24 residues. V was pared by 2 bases and J by 0 bases, with 36 bases between. CDR1 is SGDLS, CDR2 YYNGEE, per germline. Findings and caveats of the study: Limited genetic and exposure-history diversity came from having few donors. For naive CD4 cells, approximately 5% of clonotypes were shared across a handful of donors. Apart from blood, nothing was sampled; tissue repertoires likely differ.

Some clones are missing from TCRdb's copy, which holds only in-frame ones; the method was immunoSEQ multiplex PCR. The sample shows over 150,000 clones, approximately 61% of them seen only once. Points on this clone: Its antigen is as yet unknown.

This TCR came from a man younger than 45 in good health. This chain connects TRBV9 to TRBJ2-1; D tentatively reads TRBD1 or TRBD2 (6 bases each). Specimen: memory CD4+ T cells sorted from blood. Subset here: CD45RA-negative fraction. For the CDR3, the DNA is TGTGCCAGCAGCGTGAGAGGGTCACGTCAGGGGTTTTTGGGGGGAGGAAGCTCCTACAATGAGCAGTTCTTC. This encodes CASSVRGSRQGFLGGGSSYNEQFF.